One sample yielded the 6 T cell receptor beta chains listed below, sequenced in a study of T cell changes during pregnancy in multiple sclerosis. Data came from immunoSEQ multiplex PCR; TCRdb stores just in-frame clones and leaves some out. This table has some 33,000 clones, roughly nine tenths appearing once. Source: CD8+ T cells from peripheral blood mononuclear cells, taken in the third trimester of pregnancy. The receptors were gathered from a female donor with multiple sclerosis, enrolled in a pregnancy study.

This chain connects TRBV6-1 to TRBJ2-7; TRBD2 aligns across 11 bases. Germline V gives CDR1 MNHNS, CDR2 SASEGT. The CDR3 is made up of 15 amino acids. The J segment lost 7 bases and the V segment lost 3 bases, leaving 8 bases of the junction unmatched. CDR3 sequence: CASSEVTSGRREQYF. The CDR3 DNA reads TGTGCCAGCAGTGAGGTTACTAGCGGGAGACGGGAGCAGTACTTC.

The genes are TRBV5-1 and TRBJ1-1; no reliable D call. The CDR3 sequence is 14 residues long. The V gene lost 0 bases and the J gene lost 1 base, with 7 bases spanning the gap. Germline CDR1 SGHRS, CDR2 YFSETQ. Here the CDR3 DNA reads TGCGCCAGCAGCTTGGTCGCAGAGAACACTGAAGCTTTCTTT. This sequence encodes CASSLVAENTEAFF.

The chain links TRBV5-6 to TRBJ1-2; perhaps TRBD1 as D (5 bases). The V and J ends lost 4 bases and 4 bases respectively, with 11 bases between them. The CDR3 runs 13 residues. Germline CDR1 reads SGHDT; CDR2 reads YYEEEE. The CDR3 loop reads CASSHDSGYGYTF. The CDR3 bases are TGTGCCAGCAGCCATGACAGTGGCTATGGCTACACCTTC.

V is TRBV14 and J is TRBJ1-1; D may be TRBD1 (6 bases). CDR3 length: 17 amino acids. V gave up 0 bases and J gave up 0 bases, with 14 bases separating them. CDR1 and CDR2 from the germline V gene are SGHDN and FVKESK. Written as DNA, the CDR3 is TGTGCCAGCAGCCAAGAAGGGAGGGGGAGAATGAACACTGAAGCTTTCTTT. This encodes CASSQEGRGRMNTEAFF.

The chain carries TRBV6-1 and TRBJ1-2, with 7 bases matching TRBD1. Germline CDR1 reads MNHNS; CDR2 reads SASEGT. The CDR3 extends over 13 amino acids. V trimming: 10 bases; J trimming: 6 bases; junction bases outside the gene matches: 11. The CDR3 sequence: CATAFQTGDGYTF. Here the CDR3 DNA reads TGTGCCACCGCATTTCAAACAGGGGATGGCTACACCTTC.

The rearrangement uses TRBV27 and TRBJ2-7, with D perhaps matching TRBD2 (5 bases). Germline loops: CDR1 MNHEY, CDR2 SMNVEV (reference sequence). Trimming pared 8 bases from V and 4 bases from J, leaving 21 bases between. The CDR3 is 15 amino acids. CDR3 coding DNA: TGTGCCAGCTCTTCGACTAACATCTACCCTTACGAGCAGTACTTC. Its protein is CASSSTNIYPYEQYF.